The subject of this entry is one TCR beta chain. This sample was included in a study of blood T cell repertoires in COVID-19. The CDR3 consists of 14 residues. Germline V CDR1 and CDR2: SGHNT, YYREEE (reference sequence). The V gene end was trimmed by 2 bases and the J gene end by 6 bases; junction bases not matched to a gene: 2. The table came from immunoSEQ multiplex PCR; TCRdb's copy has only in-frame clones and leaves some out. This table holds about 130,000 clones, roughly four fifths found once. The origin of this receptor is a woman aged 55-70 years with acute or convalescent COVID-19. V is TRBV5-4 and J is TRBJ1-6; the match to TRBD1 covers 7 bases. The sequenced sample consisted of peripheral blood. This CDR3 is CASSLQGINSPLHF. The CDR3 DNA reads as TGTGCCAGCAGCTTACAGGGGATTAATTCACCCCTCCACTTT. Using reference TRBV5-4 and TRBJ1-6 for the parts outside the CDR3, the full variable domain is ETGVTQSPTHLIKTRGQQVTLRCSSQSGHNTVSWYQQALGQGPQFIFQYYREEENGRGNFPPRFSGLQFPNYSSELNVNALELDDSALYLCASSLQGINSPLHFGNGTRLTVT.